This T cell receptor (beta chain) was sequenced in a study of blood T cell repertoires in COVID-19. The repertoire was sequenced with immunoSEQ multiplex PCR; TCRdb's copy has only in-frame clones and lacks some. This repertoire shows some 68,000 clones, 89% found once; its top ten account for 8.2%. In its sample, this clone was seen once. The sample taken for sequencing was peripheral blood. The TCR sequence derives from a man aged 50 to 59 with active COVID-19.

CDR3 in amino acids: CASSRPGRLGITDTQYF. CDR3 coding DNA: TGTGCCAGCAGCCGGCCGGGAAGGTTGGGGATAACAGATACGCAGTATTTT. This chain joins TRBV7-9 and TRBJ2-3; weak D call: TRBD2 (5 bases). CDR3 length equals 17 residues. Looked up from germline, CDR1 is SEHNR and CDR2 is FQNEAQ (reference sequence). Trimming took off 5 bases at V and 3 bases at J, with 21 bases between the two ends.